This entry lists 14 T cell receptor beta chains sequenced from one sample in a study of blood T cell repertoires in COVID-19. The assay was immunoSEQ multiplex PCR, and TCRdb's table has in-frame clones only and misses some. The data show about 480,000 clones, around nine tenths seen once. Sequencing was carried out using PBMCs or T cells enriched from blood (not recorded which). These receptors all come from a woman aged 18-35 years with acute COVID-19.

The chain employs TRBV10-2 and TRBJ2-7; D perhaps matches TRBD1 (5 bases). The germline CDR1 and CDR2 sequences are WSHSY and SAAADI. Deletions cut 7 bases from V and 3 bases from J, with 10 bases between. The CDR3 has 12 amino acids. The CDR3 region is CASTPRDYEQYF. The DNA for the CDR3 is TGCGCCAGCACCCCCAGGGACTACGAGCAGTACTTC.

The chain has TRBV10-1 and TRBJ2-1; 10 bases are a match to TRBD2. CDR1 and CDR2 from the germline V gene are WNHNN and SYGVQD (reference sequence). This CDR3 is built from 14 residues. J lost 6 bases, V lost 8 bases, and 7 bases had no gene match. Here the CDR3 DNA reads TGCGCCAGCGGAGCGGGGGGGCCGGGCAATGAGCAGTTCTTC. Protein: CASGAGGPGNEQFF.

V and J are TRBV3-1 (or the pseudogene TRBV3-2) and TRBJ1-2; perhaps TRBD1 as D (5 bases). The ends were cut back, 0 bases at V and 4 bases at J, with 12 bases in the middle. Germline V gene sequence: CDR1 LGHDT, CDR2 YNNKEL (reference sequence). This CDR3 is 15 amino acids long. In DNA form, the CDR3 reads TGTGCCAGCAGCCAAGATGTTGGGGGGGGCTATGGCTACACCTTC. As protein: CASSQDVGGGYGYTF.

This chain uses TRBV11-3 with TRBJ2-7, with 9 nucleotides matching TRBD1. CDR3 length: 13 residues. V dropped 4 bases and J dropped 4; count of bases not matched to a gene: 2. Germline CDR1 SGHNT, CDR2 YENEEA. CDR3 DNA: TGTGCCAGCAGCTGGGGACAGGGATACGAGCAGTACTTC. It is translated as CASSWGQGYEQYF.

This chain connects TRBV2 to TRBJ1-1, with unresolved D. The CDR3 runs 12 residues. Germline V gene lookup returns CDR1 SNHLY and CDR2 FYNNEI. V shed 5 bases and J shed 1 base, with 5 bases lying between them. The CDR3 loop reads CASSFGNTEAFF. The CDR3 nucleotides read TGTGCCAGCAGTTTCGGGAACACTGAAGCTTTCTTT.

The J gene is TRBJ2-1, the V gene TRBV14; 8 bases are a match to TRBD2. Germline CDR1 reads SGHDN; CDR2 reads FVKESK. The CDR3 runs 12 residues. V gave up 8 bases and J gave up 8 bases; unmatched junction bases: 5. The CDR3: CASGAGGYEQFF. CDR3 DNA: TGTGCCAGCGGTGCGGGAGGTTATGAGCAGTTCTTC. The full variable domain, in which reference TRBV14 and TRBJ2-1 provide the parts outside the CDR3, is EAGVTQFPSHSVIEKGQTVTLRCDPISGHDNLYWYRRVMGKEIKFLLHFVKESKQDESGMPNNRFLAERTGGTYSTLKVQPAELEDSGVYFCASGAGGYEQFFGPGTRLTVL.

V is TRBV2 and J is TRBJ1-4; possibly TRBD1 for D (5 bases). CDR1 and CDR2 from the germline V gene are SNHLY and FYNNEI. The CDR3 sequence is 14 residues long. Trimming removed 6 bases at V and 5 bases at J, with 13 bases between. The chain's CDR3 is CASRQTELNEKLFF. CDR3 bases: TGTGCCAGCAGGCAGACAGAACTCAATGAAAAACTGTTTTTT.

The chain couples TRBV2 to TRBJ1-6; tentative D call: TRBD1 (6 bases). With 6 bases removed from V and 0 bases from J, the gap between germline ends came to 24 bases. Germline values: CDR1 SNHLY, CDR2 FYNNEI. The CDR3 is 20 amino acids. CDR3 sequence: CASSGTPKVLQSSYNSPLHF. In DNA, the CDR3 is TGTGCCAGCAGCGGGACACCCAAGGTTCTCCAGAGCTCCTATAATTCACCCCTCCACTTT.

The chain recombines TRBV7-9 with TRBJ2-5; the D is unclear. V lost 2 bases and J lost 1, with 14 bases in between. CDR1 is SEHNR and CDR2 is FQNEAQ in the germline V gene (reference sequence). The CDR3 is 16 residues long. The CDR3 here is CASSLSETKSQETQYF. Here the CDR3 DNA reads TGTGCCAGCAGCTTATCTGAGACAAAAAGCCAAGAGACCCAGTACTTC. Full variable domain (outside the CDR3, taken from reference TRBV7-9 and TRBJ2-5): DTGVSQNPRHKITKRGQNVTFRCDPISEHNRLYWYRQTLGQGPEFLTYFQNEAQLEKSRLLSDRFSAERPKGSFSTLEIQRTEQGDSAMYLCASSLSETKSQETQYFGPGTRLLVL.

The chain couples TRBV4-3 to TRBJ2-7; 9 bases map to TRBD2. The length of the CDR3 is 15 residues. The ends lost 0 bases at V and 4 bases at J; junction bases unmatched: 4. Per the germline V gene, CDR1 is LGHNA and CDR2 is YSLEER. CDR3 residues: CASSQDLAGVYEQYF. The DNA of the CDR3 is TGCGCCAGCAGCCAAGATTTAGCGGGAGTTTACGAGCAGTACTTC.

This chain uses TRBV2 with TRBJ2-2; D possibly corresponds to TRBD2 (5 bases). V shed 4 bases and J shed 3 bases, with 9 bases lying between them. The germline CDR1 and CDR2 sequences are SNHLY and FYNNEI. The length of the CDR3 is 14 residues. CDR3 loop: CASSGEGYTGELFF. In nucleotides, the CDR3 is TGTGCCAGCAGTGGAGAGGGATACACCGGGGAGCTGTTTTTT.

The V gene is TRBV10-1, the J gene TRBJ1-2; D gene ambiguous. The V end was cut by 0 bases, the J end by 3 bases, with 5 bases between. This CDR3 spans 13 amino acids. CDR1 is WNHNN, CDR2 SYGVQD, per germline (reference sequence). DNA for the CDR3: TGCGCCAGCAGTGAGTCCGGAGACTATGGCTACACCTTC. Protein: CASSESGDYGYTF.

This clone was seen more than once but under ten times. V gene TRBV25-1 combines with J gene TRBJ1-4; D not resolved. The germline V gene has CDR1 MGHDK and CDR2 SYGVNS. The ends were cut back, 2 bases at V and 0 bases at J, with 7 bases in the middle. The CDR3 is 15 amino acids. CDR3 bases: TGTGCCAGCAGTGAACTGGGCCCAACTAATGAAAAACTGTTTTTT. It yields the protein CASSELGPTNEKLFF.

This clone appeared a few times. Written as DNA, the CDR3 is TGTGCCACCAGTGATTCAGGGGACAGCCTCAATTCACCCCTCCACTTT. Protein product: CATSDSGDSLNSPLHF. V gene TRBV24-1 combines with J gene TRBJ1-6; 7 positions match TRBD1. CDR1 is KGHDR and CDR2 is SFDVKD in the germline V gene. CDR3 length: 16 amino acids. V lost 2 bases and J lost 7; bases outside the gene matches: 7.